The T cell receptor beta chain under discussion was sequenced for a study of cytomegalovirus exposure and HLA in healthy donors. General observations from the study: Immune exposure information available was restricted to CMV serostatus. Per a later analysis, 15,000 to 20,000 TCR beta sequences showed association with HLA alleles at 0.05 false discovery rate. Upon later analysis, TCR association rates were observed to vary by HLA locus, being highest for DRB1 and lowest for HLA-C.

Researchers ran the PCR with 60 Vbeta and 13 Jbeta primers. The protocol was immunoSEQ multiplex PCR, while the TCRdb copy is restricted to in-frame clones and leaves out a portion. The sample shows about 120,000 clones, nearly 65% of them seen only once. Deletions cut 3 bases from V and 5 bases from J, with 13 bases between. The CDR3 contains 14 residues. Looked up from germline, CDR1 is MNHEY and CDR2 is SMNVEV (reference sequence). Remarks on this clone: Its antigen is unidentified.

The chain employs TRBV27 and TRBJ1-1; D not certain. The sample was PBMCs. This receptor was obtained from a man between 35 and 55 years old in good health and CMV-seropositive. The chain's CDR3 is CASSFTLGSTEAFF. The CDR3 DNA follows: TGTGCCAGCAGTTTTACCCTCGGGTCAACTGAAGCTTTCTTT.